Listed below are T cell receptor beta chains from one sample, sequenced in a study of blood T cell repertoires in COVID-19. This table comes from immunoSEQ multiplex PCR, and its TCRdb copy is limited to in-frame clones, with some not included. The data hold just over 300,000 clones, with roughly 89% observed a single time. The sequenced material came from PBMCs or T cells enriched from blood (not recorded which). These receptors were obtained from a woman in her late teens or twenties with acute COVID-19. Each CDR3 is given with its conserved first and last residue. D genes are given only for firm matches. Some rows have no size entry. The others give once, few or many, or a class for an expanded clone.

>-|-|TRBV2|TRBJ1-5
TGTGCCAGCAGGGATCGGTCGGGAGCCCAGCCCCAGCATTTT
CASRDRSGAQPQHF
>-|-|TRBV11-2|TRBJ1-1
TGTGCCAGCAGCTTCGGGGGGGCTGGGACTGAAGCTTTCTTT
CASSFGGAGTEAFF
>-|few|TRBV6-2/TRBV6-3|TRBJ2-7
TGTGCCAGCAGTTACCAGGCCCACTACGAGCAGTACTTC
CASSYQAHYEQYF
>TRBD2|-|TRBV19|TRBJ2-7
TGTGCCAGTAGTATAGGCCTAGCGGACGAGCAGTACTTC
CASSIGLADEQYF
>TRBD1|once|TRBV18|TRBJ1-1
TGTGCCAGCTCACCCGGACAGGGGGAAGCTTTCTTT
CASSPGQGEAFF
>-|-|TRBV7-2|TRBJ1-5
TGTGCCAGCAGCTTCGGCAGGGCAGAGCCCCAGCATTTT
CASSFGRAEPQHF
>-|-|TRBV28|TRBJ2-7
TGTGCCAGCAGTTTAGATTACAGGTACGAGCAGTACTTC
CASSLDYRYEQYF
>TRBD2|-|TRBV7-6|TRBJ2-7
TGTGCCAGCAGCTTCGGCGCCAACGCCGGGGGGGAGCAGTACTTC
CASSFGANAGGEQYF
>TRBD1|few|TRBV3-1/TRBV3-2|TRBJ1-5
TGTGCCAGCAGCCAAGGGACAGGGCTCAATCAGCCCCAGCATTTT
CASSQGTGLNQPQHF
>-|-|TRBV27|TRBJ1-1
TGTGCCAGCAGTTGGGAAAGGGGCACTGAAGCTTTCTTT
CASSWERGTEAFF
>-|-|TRBV24-1|TRBJ1-1
TGTGCCACCAGTGATTCACAGGGCATGTTATCTGAAGCTTTCTTT
CATSDSQGMLSEAFF
>TRBD1|-|TRBV2|TRBJ1-1
TGTGCCAGCACTGGGGACAGCCTGAACACTGAAGCTTTCTTT
CASTGDSLNTEAFF
>-|-|TRBV18|TRBJ2-2
TGTGCCAGCTCACCACCGTCCCTATCCACCGGGGAGCTGTTTTTT
CASSPPSLSTGELFF
>TRBD1|-|TRBV6-5|TRBJ2-2
TGTGCCAGCATCGGGACAGGGGGCTCCGGGGAGCTGTTTTTT
CASIGTGGSGELFF
>-|-|TRBV11-3|TRBJ2-7
TGTGCCAGCAGCTCCGACAGTTTCTCCTACGAGCAGTACTTC
CASSSDSFSYEQYF
>TRBD1|few|TRBV18|TRBJ1-2
TGTGCCAGCTCATCGGGACAGACTAACTATGGCTACACCTTC
CASSSGQTNYGYTF
>-|-|TRBV19|TRBJ1-2
TGTGCCAGTAGTCGGAGAGAGGGGACTTATGGCTACACCTTC
CASSRREGTYGYTF
>-|-|TRBV28|TRBJ1-4
TGTGCCAGCGGAACTATCAATGAAAAACTGTTTTTT
CASGTINEKLFF
>TRBD1|-|TRBV4-2|TRBJ1-5
TGTGCCAGCAGCCAAGATCAGGGGGCAAATCAGCCCCAGCATTTT
CASSQDQGANQPQHF
>-|-|TRBV10-2|TRBJ1-3
TGCGCCAGCAGTGAGATACTCCCGGGGGTCGGACGAACCATATATTTT
CASSEILPGVGRTIYF
>TRBD2|-|TRBV28|TRBJ2-7
TGTGCCAGCAGCCCTAGCGGACCCTACGAGCAGTACTTC
CASSPSGPYEQYF